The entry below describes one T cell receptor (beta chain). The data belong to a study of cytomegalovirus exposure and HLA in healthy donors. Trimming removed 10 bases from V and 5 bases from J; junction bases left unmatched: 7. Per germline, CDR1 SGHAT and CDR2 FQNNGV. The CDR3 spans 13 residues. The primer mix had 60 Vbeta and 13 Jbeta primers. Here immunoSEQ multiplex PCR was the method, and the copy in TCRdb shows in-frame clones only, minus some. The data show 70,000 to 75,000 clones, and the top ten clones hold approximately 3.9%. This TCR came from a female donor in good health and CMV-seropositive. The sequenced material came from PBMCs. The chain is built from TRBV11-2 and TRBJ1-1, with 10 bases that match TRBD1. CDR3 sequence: CAIDRGLGTEAFF. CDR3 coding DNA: TGTGCCATAGACAGGGGGCTAGGTACTGAAGCTTTCTTT.